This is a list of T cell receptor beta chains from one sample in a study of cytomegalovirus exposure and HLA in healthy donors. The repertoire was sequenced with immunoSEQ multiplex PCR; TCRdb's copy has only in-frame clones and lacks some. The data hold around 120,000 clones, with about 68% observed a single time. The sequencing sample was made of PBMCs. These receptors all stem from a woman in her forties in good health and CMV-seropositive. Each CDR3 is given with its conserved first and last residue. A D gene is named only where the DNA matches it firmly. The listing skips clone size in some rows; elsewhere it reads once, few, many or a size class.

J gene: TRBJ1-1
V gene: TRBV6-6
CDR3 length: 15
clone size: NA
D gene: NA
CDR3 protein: CASRDPTRGNTEAFF
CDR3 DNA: TGTGCCAGCAGAGACCCGACAAGGGGGAACACTGAAGCTTTCTTT

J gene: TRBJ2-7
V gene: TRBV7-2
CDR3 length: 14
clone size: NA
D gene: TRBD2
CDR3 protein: CASSLEREQYEQYF
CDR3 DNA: TGTGCCAGCAGCTTAGAGCGGGAGCAATACGAGCAGTACTTC

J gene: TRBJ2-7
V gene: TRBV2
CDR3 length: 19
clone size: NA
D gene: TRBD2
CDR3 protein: CASSVVMGLAGVRSYEQYF
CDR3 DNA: TGTGCCAGCAGTGTTGTCATGGGACTAGCGGGAGTTAGATCCTACGAGCAGTACTTC

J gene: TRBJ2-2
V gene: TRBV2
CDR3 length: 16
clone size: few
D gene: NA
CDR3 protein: CASSELGRTNTGELFF
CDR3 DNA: TGTGCCAGCAGTGAGCTGGGCAGGACGAACACCGGGGAGCTGTTTTTT

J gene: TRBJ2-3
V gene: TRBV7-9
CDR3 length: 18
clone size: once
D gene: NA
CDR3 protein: CASSLPLSTPNSGDTQYF
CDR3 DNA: TGTGCCAGCAGCTTACCGCTATCAACTCCCAACAGTGGAGATACGCAGTATTTT

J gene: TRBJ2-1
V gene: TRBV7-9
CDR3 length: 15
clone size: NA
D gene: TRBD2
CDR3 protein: CANSSGLALYNEQFF
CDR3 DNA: TGTGCCAACAGCTCGGGACTAGCGCTATACAATGAGCAGTTCTTC

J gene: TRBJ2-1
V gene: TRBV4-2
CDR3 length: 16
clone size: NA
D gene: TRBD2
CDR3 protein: CASSQDPLAGNNEQFF
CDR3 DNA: TGTGCCAGCAGCCAAGACCCCCTAGCGGGGAACAATGAGCAGTTCTTC

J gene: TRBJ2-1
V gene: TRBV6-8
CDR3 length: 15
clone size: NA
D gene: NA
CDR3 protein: CASTDGRMDYNEQFF
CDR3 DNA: TGTGCCAGCACGGACGGGAGAATGGATTACAATGAGCAGTTCTTC

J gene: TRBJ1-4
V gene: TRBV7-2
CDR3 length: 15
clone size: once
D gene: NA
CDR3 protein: CASSRTGSGGEKLFF
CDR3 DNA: TGTGCCAGCAGTCGAACGGGATCGGGTGGTGAAAAACTGTTTTTT

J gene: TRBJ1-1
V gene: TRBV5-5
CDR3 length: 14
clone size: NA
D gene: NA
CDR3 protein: CASSRRGVNTEAFF
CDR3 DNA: TGTGCCAGCAGCCGGCGGGGGGTGAACACTGAAGCTTTCTTT

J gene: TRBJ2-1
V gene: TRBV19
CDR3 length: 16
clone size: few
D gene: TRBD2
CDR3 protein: CASSNPGTSGANEQFF
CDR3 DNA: TGTGCCAGTAGTAACCCCGGGACTAGCGGGGCTAATGAGCAGTTCTTC

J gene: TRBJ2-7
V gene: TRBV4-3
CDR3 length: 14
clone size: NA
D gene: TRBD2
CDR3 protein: CASSQDFGRDEQYF
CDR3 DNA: TGCGCCAGCAGCCAAGATTTCGGGAGGGACGAGCAGTACTTC

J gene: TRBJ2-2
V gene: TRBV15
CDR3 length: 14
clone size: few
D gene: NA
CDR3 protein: CATSPDYNTGELFF
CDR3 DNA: TGTGCCACCAGCCCCGACTATAACACCGGGGAGCTGTTTTTT

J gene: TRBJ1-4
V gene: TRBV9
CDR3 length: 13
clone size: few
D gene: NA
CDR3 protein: CASSEGVGRKLFF
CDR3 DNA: TGTGCCAGCAGCGAGGGGGTGGGGAGAAAACTGTTTTTT

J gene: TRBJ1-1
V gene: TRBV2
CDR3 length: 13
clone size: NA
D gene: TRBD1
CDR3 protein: CASSWTGALGAFF
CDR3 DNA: TGTGCCAGCAGTTGGACAGGGGCATTAGGAGCTTTCTTT

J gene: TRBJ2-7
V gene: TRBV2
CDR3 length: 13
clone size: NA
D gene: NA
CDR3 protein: CASSGGRSYEQYF
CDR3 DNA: TGTGCCAGCAGTGGTGGCAGGTCCTACGAGCAGTACTTC

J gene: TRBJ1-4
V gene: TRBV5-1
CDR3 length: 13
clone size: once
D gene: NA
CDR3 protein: CASSLGQNEKLFF
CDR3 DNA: TGCGCCAGCAGCTTGGGGCAAAATGAAAAACTGTTTTTT

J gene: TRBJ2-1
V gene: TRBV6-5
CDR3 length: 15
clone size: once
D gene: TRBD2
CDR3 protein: CASSKSSGRGDEQFF
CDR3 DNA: TGTGCCAGCAGTAAATCTAGCGGGAGAGGGGATGAGCAGTTCTTC

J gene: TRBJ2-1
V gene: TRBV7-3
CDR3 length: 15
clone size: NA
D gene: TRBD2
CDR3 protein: CASSFSQAGVHEQFF
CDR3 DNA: TGTGCCAGCAGCTTTTCCCAAGCGGGAGTTCATGAGCAGTTCTTC

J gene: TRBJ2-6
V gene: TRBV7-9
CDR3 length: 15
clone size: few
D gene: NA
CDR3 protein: CAVHDVGPGANVLTF
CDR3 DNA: TGTGCCGTACATGACGTGGGCCCTGGGGCCAACGTCCTGACTTTC

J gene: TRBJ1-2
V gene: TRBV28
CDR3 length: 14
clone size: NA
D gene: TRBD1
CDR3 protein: CATADRGRDYGYTF
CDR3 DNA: TGTGCCACCGCCGACAGGGGGAGAGACTATGGCTACACCTTC

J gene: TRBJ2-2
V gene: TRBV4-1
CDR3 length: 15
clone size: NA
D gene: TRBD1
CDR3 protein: CASSSRGSNTGELFF
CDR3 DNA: TGCGCCAGCAGCTCCAGGGGGTCGAACACCGGGGAGCTGTTTTTT

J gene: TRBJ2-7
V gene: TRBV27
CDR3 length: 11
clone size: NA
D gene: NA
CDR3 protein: CASSSPNEQYF
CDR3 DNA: TGTGCCAGCAGTTCCCCAAACGAGCAGTACTTC

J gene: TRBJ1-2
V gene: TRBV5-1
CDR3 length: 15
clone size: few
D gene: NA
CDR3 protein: CASSSGVGGFYGYTF
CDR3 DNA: TGCGCCAGCAGCTCCGGTGTGGGGGGTTTCTATGGCTACACCTTC

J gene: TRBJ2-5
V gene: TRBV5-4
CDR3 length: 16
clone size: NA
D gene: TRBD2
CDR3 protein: CASSLGAGGHQETQYF
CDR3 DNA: TGTGCCAGCAGCTTGGGTGCGGGAGGCCACCAAGAGACCCAGTACTTC

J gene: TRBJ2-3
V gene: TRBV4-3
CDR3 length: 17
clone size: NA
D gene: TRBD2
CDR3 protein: CASSQGASGIGADTQYF
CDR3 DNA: TGCGCCAGCAGCCAAGGGGCTAGCGGGATAGGGGCAGATACGCAGTATTTT

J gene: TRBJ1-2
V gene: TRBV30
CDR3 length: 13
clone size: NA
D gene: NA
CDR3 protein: CAWSVQASCGYTF
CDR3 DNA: TGTGCCTGGAGTGTACAGGCCTCCTGTGGCTACACCTTC

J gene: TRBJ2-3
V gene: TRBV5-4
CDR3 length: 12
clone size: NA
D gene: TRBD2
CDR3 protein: CASSGGTSGQYF
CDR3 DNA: TGTGCCAGCAGCGGCGGGACTAGTGGGCAGTATTTT

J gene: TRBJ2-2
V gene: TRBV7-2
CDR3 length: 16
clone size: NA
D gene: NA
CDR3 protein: CASSLFPGTNTGELFF
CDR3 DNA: TGTGCCAGCAGCTTATTTCCGGGGACGAACACCGGGGAGCTGTTTTTT

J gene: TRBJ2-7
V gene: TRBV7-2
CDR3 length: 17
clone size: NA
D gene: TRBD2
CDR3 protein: CASSTQNSAGGPYEQYF
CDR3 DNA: TGTGCCAGCAGCACCCAGAATTCAGCGGGAGGGCCGTACGAGCAGTACTTC

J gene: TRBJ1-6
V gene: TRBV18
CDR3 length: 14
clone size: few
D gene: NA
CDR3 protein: CASSPGAENSPLHF
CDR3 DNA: TGTGCCAGCTCACCAGGGGCTGAAAATTCACCCCTCCACTTT

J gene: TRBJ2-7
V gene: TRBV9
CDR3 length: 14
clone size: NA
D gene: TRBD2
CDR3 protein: CASSTGTSGYEQYF
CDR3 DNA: TGTGCCAGCAGCACCGGGACTAGCGGCTACGAGCAGTACTTC

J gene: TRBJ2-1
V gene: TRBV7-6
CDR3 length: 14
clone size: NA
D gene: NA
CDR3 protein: CASSLVGGSNEQFF
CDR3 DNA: TGTGCCAGCAGCTTAGTGGGAGGTTCGAATGAGCAGTTCTTC

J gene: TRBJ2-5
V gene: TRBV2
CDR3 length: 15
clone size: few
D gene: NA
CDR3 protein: CASSDGPGVGETQYF
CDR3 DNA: TGTGCCAGCAGTGACGGTCCGGGGGTAGGAGAGACCCAGTACTTC

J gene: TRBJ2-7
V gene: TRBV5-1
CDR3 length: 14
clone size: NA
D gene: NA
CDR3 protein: CASSLGLSSYEQYF
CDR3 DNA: TGCGCCAGCAGCCTGGGACTCAGCTCCTACGAGCAGTACTTC

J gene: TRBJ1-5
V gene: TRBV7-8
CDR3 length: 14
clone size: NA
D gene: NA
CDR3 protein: CASSSTVANQPQHF
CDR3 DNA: TGTGCCAGCAGCTCGACAGTAGCTAATCAGCCCCAGCATTTT

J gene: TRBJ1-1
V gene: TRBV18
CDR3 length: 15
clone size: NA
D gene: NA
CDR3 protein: CASSPPGLKDTEAFF
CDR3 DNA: TGTGCCAGCTCACCACCAGGACTTAAGGACACTGAAGCTTTCTTT

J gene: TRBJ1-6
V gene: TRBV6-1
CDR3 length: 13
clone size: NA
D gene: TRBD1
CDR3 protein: CASTSTGAVGLHF
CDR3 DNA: TGTGCCAGCACATCGACAGGGGCCGTTGGCCTCCACTTT

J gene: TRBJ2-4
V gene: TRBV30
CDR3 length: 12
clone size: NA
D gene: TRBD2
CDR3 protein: CAWKAGGAIQYF
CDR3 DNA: TGTGCCTGGAAAGCGGGGGGAGCTATTCAGTACTTC

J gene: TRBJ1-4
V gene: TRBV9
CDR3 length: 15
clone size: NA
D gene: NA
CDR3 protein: CASSVGDRTNEKLFF
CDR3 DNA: TGTGCCAGCAGCGTAGGAGACAGAACTAATGAAAAACTGTTTTTT

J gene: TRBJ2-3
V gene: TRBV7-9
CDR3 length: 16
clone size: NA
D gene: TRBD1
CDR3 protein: CASSPGTGGFWDTQYF
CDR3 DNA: TGTGCCAGCAGCCCGGGGACAGGGGGCTTTTGGGATACGCAGTATTTT